Listed here are 9 T cell receptor beta chains from one sample, sequenced in a study of T cell changes during pregnancy in multiple sclerosis. Clones were read by immunoSEQ multiplex PCR, and TCRdb kept only the in-frame ones, dropping some. This table holds around 50,000 clones, over 90% found once. Here the sequenced sample was CD4+ T cells from peripheral blood mononuclear cells, taken after pregnancy. The receptors here all came from a female donor in good health, enrolled as a control in a pregnancy study.

Here the CDR3 reads CASSSDGGRGYNEQFF. As DNA, the CDR3 is TGTGCCAGCAGCTCCGACGGCGGGAGGGGTTACAATGAGCAGTTCTTC. The chain links TRBV7-2 to TRBJ2-1; TRBD2 aligns across 9 bases. Trimming cost V 4 bases and J 4 bases; bases outside gene matches: 8. Germline V CDR1 and CDR2: SGHTA, FQGNSA. This CDR3 has 16 amino acids.

The rearrangement joins TRBV2 to TRBJ2-3; weak D call: TRBD1 (6 bases). V dropped 8 bases and J dropped 4 bases, with 10 bases sitting between them. CDR1 SNHLY and CDR2 FYNNEI come from the germline V gene. The CDR3 has 12 residues. The CDR3 DNA reads as TGTGCCAGCGGGTCAGGGGCAGATACGCAGTATTTT. This encodes CASGSGADTQYF.

CDR3 in DNA: TGTGCCATAGCTTTGAAGGAAGGAGGTTCGCAGTATTTT. This sequence encodes CAIALKEGGSQYF. The V gene is TRBV27, the J gene TRBJ2-3; TRBD2 is a possible D gene (5 bases). CDR3 size: 13 residues. CDR1 MNHEY and CDR2 SMNVEV come from the germline V gene (reference sequence). V was shortened by 10 bases and J by 10 bases, with 21 bases between the two germline ends.

This rearrangement joins TRBV28 to TRBJ1-2; 7 nucleotides align to TRBD1. Germline trimming cut 6 bases from V and 2 bases from J; bases unmatched to any gene: 3. CDR3 length: 13 amino acids. Germline V gene lookup returns CDR1 MDHEN and CDR2 SYDVKM. The CDR3 reads CASRGTENYGYTF. CDR3 in DNA: TGTGCCAGCAGGGGGACAGAGAACTATGGCTACACCTTC.

The rearrangement links TRBV7-8 to TRBJ1-4; no firm D call. With 6 bases removed from V and 7 bases from J, the gap between germline ends came to 15 bases. Germline CDR1 SGHVS, CDR2 FQNEAQ. The CDR3 spans 14 residues. The CDR3 here is CASRRRARGEKLFF. The DNA of the CDR3 is TGTGCCAGCAGGAGGAGGGCCAGAGGTGAAAAACTGTTTTTT.

The chain combines TRBV7-2 with TRBJ1-2, with 7 bases matching TRBD1. From germline, CDR1 is SGHTA and CDR2 FQGNSA. J was trimmed by 6 bases and V by 2 bases; bases with no gene match: 12. The CDR3 loop spans 16 amino acids. CDR3 sequence: CASSLPDRANAHGYTF. DNA for the CDR3: TGTGCCAGCAGCTTACCCGACAGGGCTAATGCCCATGGCTACACCTTC.

This chain uses TRBV7-8 with TRBJ1-5; D not certain. This CDR3 has 14 amino acids. V was clipped by 4 bases and J by 6 bases, with 13 bases between them. Germline values: CDR1 SGHVS, CDR2 FQNEAQ. CDR3 nucleotide sequence: TGTGCCAGCAGCTCCGACTCCGCGGGTCAGCCCCAGCATTTT. As protein: CASSSDSAGQPQHF.

This clone was recorded only once. V usage is TRBV9 and J usage is TRBJ2-1, with 8 bases fitting TRBD1. CDR3 length: 18 amino acids. J gave up 5 bases and V 4 bases, and 17 bases lay outside the gene matches. Germline CDR1 is SGDLS and CDR2 is YYNGEE. CDR3 bases: TGTGCCAGCAGCCCCGACCCTTACGGGACAGGTATCGACAATGAGCAGTTCTTC. Its protein is CASSPDPYGTGIDNEQFF.

The genes are TRBV5-1 and TRBJ2-6, with TRBD1 matching 7 bases. V was clipped by 2 bases and J by 0 bases; unmatched bases: 5. This CDR3 comprises 17 residues. Per the germline V gene, CDR1 is SGHRS and CDR2 is YFSETQ. This CDR3 reads CASSFGTESSGANVLTF. The CDR3, as DNA: TGCGCCAGCAGCTTTGGGACAGAGAGCTCTGGGGCCAACGTCCTGACTTTC.